This passage covers 20 T cell receptor beta chains from one sample sequenced in a study of cytomegalovirus exposure and HLA in healthy donors. Primers included in the PCR were 60 Vbeta and 13 Jbeta primers. Method: immunoSEQ multiplex PCR; TCRdb's copy keeps in-frame clones and lacks some. This sample's table has about 160,000 clones. Material for sequencing was PBMCs. Receptor source: a woman in her fifties or sixties in good health and CMV-seronegative.

The V call is TRBV4-3, the J call TRBJ1-2; D perhaps matches TRBD1 (5 bases). Trimming removed 1 base from V and 6 bases from J, with 18 bases in between. The germline V gene has CDR1 LGHNA and CDR2 YSLEER. CDR3 length: 16 amino acids. The CDR3 sequence is CASSQVGGKNSDGYTF. DNA for the CDR3: TGCGCCAGCAGCCAAGTCGGGGGGAAAAATTCGGATGGCTACACCTTC.

The V call is TRBV5-5, the J call TRBJ1-1; 7 bases align to TRBD1. Germline loops: CDR1 SGHKS, CDR2 YYEKEE (reference sequence). J was trimmed by 4 bases and V by 0 bases; bases with no gene match: 9. The CDR3 consists of 16 residues. The CDR3 DNA is TGTGCCAGCAGCTTGGAAGGGGGCATGAGGGGCACTGAAGCTTTCTTT. Protein sequence: CASSLEGGMRGTEAFF.

This chain connects TRBV7-9 to TRBJ2-7, with a possible D match to TRBD1 (6 bases). Trimming took off 7 bases at V and 2 bases at J, with 15 bases between the two ends. This CDR3 region has 14 residues. Germline CDR1 is SEHNR and CDR2 is FQNEAQ (reference sequence). The CDR3 here is CASIPRGTTYEQYF. In DNA, the CDR3 is TGTGCCAGCATCCCACGAGGGACAACCTACGAGCAGTACTTC.

This sequence joins TRBV6-5 and TRBJ2-2; tentatively, D is TRBD2 (5 bases). The germline V gene has CDR1 MNHEY and CDR2 SVGAGI. The ends were cut back, 2 bases at V and 1 base at J, with 8 bases in the middle. The CDR3 runs to 15 residues. The CDR3: CASSYDGMNTGELFF. The CDR3, as DNA: TGTGCCAGCAGTTACGACGGGATGAACACCGGGGAGCTGTTTTTT.

This chain connects TRBV4-1 to TRBJ1-6, with unresolved D. Germline loops: CDR1 MGHRA, CDR2 YSYEKL. CDR3 size: 16 residues. Trimming cost V 0 bases and J 7 bases, with 13 bases left between them. The CDR3 DNA is TGCGCCAGCAGCCAAGAAACGGGAATAAGGAATTCACCCCTCCACTTT. Translating it yields CASSQETGIRNSPLHF.

This chain connects TRBV11-2 to TRBJ1-1; perhaps TRBD1 as D (5 bases). Germline CDR1 is SGHAT and CDR2 is FQNNGV. Trimming took off 2 bases at V and 0 bases at J, with 10 bases between the two ends. The CDR3 runs 15 residues. The CDR3 sequence: CASSLRRGLNTEAFF. The CDR3, as DNA: TGTGCCAGCAGCTTACGTAGGGGCCTGAACACTGAAGCTTTCTTT. The full variable domain, its missing parts supplied by reference TRBV11-2 and TRBJ1-1, is EAGVAQSPRYKIIEKRQSVAFWCNPISGHATLYWYQQILGQGPKLLIQFQNNGVVDDSQLPKDRFSAERLKGVDSTLKIQPAKLEDSAVYLCASSLRRGLNTEAFFGQGTRLTVV.

This chain uses TRBV9 with TRBJ1-2; 10 nucleotides match TRBD1. This CDR3 is 15 amino acids long. Germline values: CDR1 SGDLS, CDR2 YYNGEE. Trimming took 2 bases from V and 2 from J; bases not matched to a gene: 3. CDR3 loop: CASSVLGQGNYGYTF. For the CDR3, the DNA is TGTGCCAGCAGCGTCCTGGGACAGGGGAACTATGGCTACACCTTC.

This chain connects TRBV25-1 to TRBJ2-1, with a weak D call TRBD2 (6 bases). Germline assignment: CDR1 MGHDK and CDR2 SYGVNS. This CDR3 spans 15 amino acids. Trimming shortened V by 5 bases and J by 9 bases, and 20 bases separated the two germline ends. In DNA form, the CDR3 reads TGTGCCAGCAGTTTGGGAGGTTTAGGGAAGAGTGAGCAGTTCTTC. Encoded protein: CASSLGGLGKSEQFF.

J is TRBJ2-7 and V is TRBV30, with a weak D call TRBD1 (6 bases). Germline V CDR1 and CDR2: GTSNPN, SVGIG (reference sequence). V shed 4 bases and J shed 0 bases, with 13 bases lying between them. The CDR3 length is 14 residues. The CDR3 bases are TGTGCCTGGAATCCGGGACACTCCTCCTACGAGCAGTACTTC. It codes for CAWNPGHSSYEQYF.

The genes are TRBV9 and TRBJ2-2; 8 bases map to TRBD1. The CDR3 length is 14 residues. Germline CDR1 reads SGDLS; CDR2 reads YYNGEE. Unmatched junction bases numbered 5, after V lost 4 bases and J lost 6 bases. CDR3 residues: CASSPQDRAGELFF. The CDR3 coding sequence is TGTGCCAGCAGCCCCCAGGACAGGGCCGGGGAGCTGTTTTTT.

V and J are TRBV6-5 and TRBJ1-4; 8 bases agree with TRBD1. J was trimmed by 5 bases and V by 2 bases; bases with no gene match: 4. Germline CDR1 MNHEY, CDR2 SVGAGI. The CDR3 spans 15 residues. The CDR3 protein is CASSYRDRWNEKLFF. CDR3 nucleotide sequence: TGTGCCAGCAGTTACAGGGACAGGTGGAATGAAAAACTGTTTTTT.

The rearrangement uses TRBV7-6 and TRBJ1-1; D is undetermined. The CDR3 runs to 16 residues. Trimming left V 0 bases short and J 4 bases short, with 15 bases between. Germline assignment: CDR1 SGHVS and CDR2 FNYEAQ. CDR3 nucleotides: TGTGCCAGCAGCTTAGCGATTGGAGCCGCGCGCACTGAAGCTTTCTTT. Its translation: CASSLAIGAARTEAFF.

This chain links TRBV7-3 with TRBJ2-1; D call uncertain. The V gene lost 1 base and the J gene lost 7 bases, with 8 bases spanning the gap. The length of the CDR3 is 13 residues. Germline CDR1 and CDR2: SGHTA and FQGTGA. CDR3 sequence reads: CASSLNSENEQFF. CDR3 DNA sequence: TGTGCCAGCAGCTTAAATTCCGAGAATGAGCAGTTCTTC.

V is TRBV4-1 and J is TRBJ2-1; D call uncertain. The CDR3 extends over 15 amino acids. Trimming removed 0 bases at V and 5 bases at J, with 11 bases between. Germline V gives CDR1 MGHRA, CDR2 YSYEKL. The CDR3 spells CASSQEKSIHNEQFF. The CDR3, as DNA: TGCGCCAGCAGCCAAGAAAAAAGCATCCACAATGAGCAGTTCTTC.

The rearrangement links TRBV7-8 to TRBJ2-7; possibly TRBD1 for D (6 bases). This CDR3 comprises 14 residues. Germline CDR1 is SGHVS and CDR2 is FQNEAQ. V was clipped by 5 bases and J by 2 bases, with 13 bases between them. CDR3 coding DNA: TGTGCCAGCAGCGGGGCCCGGACAGCCTACGAGCAGTACTTC. Protein product: CASSGARTAYEQYF. The complete variable domain, with remaining parts taken from reference TRBV7-8 and TRBJ2-7, reads GAGVSQSPRYKVAKRGQDVALRCDPISGHVSLFWYQQALGQGPEFLTYFQNEAQLDKSGLPSDRFFAERPEGSVSTLKIQRTQQEDSAVYLCASSGARTAYEQYFGPGTRLTVT.

The chain recombines TRBV11-2 with TRBJ2-3, with D unclear. The CDR3 sequence is 14 residues long. With 5 bases removed from V and 0 bases from J, the gap between germline ends came to 9 bases. Germline values: CDR1 SGHAT, CDR2 FQNNGV. The DNA for the CDR3 is TGTGCCAGCAGCCGAGGTACTAGCACAGATACGCAGTATTTT. Translating gives CASSRGTSTDTQYF.

The V and J genes are TRBV7-2 and TRBJ1-5, with D unresolved. Trimming pared 5 bases from V and 0 bases from J, leaving 14 bases between. CDR1 is SGHTA, CDR2 FQGNSA, per germline. This CDR3 comprises 16 residues. CDR3 residues: CASSPIGILSNQPQHF. The CDR3 region has the DNA TGTGCCAGCAGCCCCATCGGGATACTTAGCAATCAGCCCCAGCATTTT.

This chain uses TRBV5-8 with TRBJ2-7, with 14 bases lining up with TRBD2. The CDR3 consists of 16 residues. Trimming at V came to 3 bases and at J to 5 bases, leaving 7 bases not matched to a gene. The germline CDR1 and CDR2 sequences are SGHTS and YDEGEE. The CDR3 spells CASSSGTSGSIDEQYF. The CDR3 DNA follows: TGTGCCAGCAGCTCGGGGACTAGCGGGAGCATCGACGAGCAGTACTTC.

The chain employs TRBV30 and TRBJ1-2; D ambiguous. The CDR3 extends over 16 amino acids. Between the trimmed V and J ends, which lost 0 bases and 7 bases, there was a span of 21 bases. Germline V gene sequence: CDR1 GTSNPN, CDR2 SVGIG (reference sequence). As DNA, the CDR3 is TGTGCCTGGAGTGTACGACGGAGGAGGGATTTCTTTGGCTACACCTTC. Translated, it gives CAWSVRRRRDFFGYTF.

This chain joins TRBV19 and TRBJ2-7; TRBD1 matches at 12 bases. The CDR3 is 20 residues long. Germline values: CDR1 LNHDA, CDR2 SQIVND (reference sequence). Germline trimming cut 2 bases from V and 4 bases from J; bases unmatched to any gene: 18. CDR3 in amino acids: CASSISLNPGQGASSYEQYF. The CDR3 DNA reads as TGTGCCAGTAGTATAAGCCTCAACCCGGGACAGGGGGCGTCCTCTTACGAGCAGTACTTC.